These 29 T cell receptor beta chains share one sample of origin, sequenced in a study of blood T cell repertoires in COVID-19. Here immunoSEQ multiplex PCR was the method, and the copy in TCRdb shows in-frame clones only, minus some. The sample lists a few hundred thousand clones; 86% were seen once. The sequencing input was peripheral blood. These receptors came from a woman between 45 and 60 years old with acute or convalescent COVID-19.

This sequence joins TRBV10-1 and TRBJ2-1; 8 bases align to TRBD2. V dropped 0 bases and J dropped 2; count of bases not matched to a gene: 9. Germline lookup yields CDR1 WNHNN and CDR2 SYGVQD (reference sequence). This CDR3 has 18 amino acids. CDR3 sequence (DNA): TGCGCCAGCAGTGAGTCCCGTCGAGCGGGAGACCCCTACAATGAGCAGTTCTTC. It encodes CASSESRRAGDPYNEQFF.

The rearrangement links TRBV5-1 to TRBJ2-3; 9 nucleotides agree with TRBD1. The CDR3 runs 15 residues. J gave up 4 bases and V 0 bases, and 3 bases lay outside the gene matches. The germline V gene has CDR1 SGHRS and CDR2 YFSETQ. The CDR3 nucleotides read TGCGCCAGCAGCTTGGGGGACAGGGAGGCAGATACGCAGTATTTT. Protein product: CASSLGDREADTQYF. The full variable domain, rest sourced from reference TRBV5-1 and TRBJ2-3, is KAGVTQTPRYLIKTRGQQVTLSCSPISGHRSVSWYQQTPGQGLQFLFEYFSETQRNKGNFPGRFSGRQFSNSRSEMNVSTLELGDSALYLCASSLGDREADTQYFGPGTRLTVL.

The genes are TRBV3-1 (or the pseudogene TRBV3-2) and TRBJ1-5; 8 bases match TRBD1. The CDR3 is made up of 13 amino acids. Germline-derived CDR1 and CDR2 are LGHDT and YNNKEL (reference sequence). The J segment lost 4 bases and the V segment lost 5 bases, leaving 1 base of the junction unmatched. For the CDR3, the DNA is TGTGCCAGCAGCGGGGACAGGAATCAGCCCCAGCATTTT. The encoded protein is CASSGDRNQPQHF.

V gene TRBV5-4 combines with J gene TRBJ2-7; D is ambiguous. The CDR3 contains 14 residues. Germline-derived CDR1 and CDR2 are SGHNT and YYREEE (reference sequence). V was trimmed by 4 bases and J by 0 bases, leaving 11 bases between them. The CDR3 is CASSPGAHSYEQYF. As DNA, the CDR3 is TGTGCCAGCAGCCCCGGTGCCCACTCCTACGAGCAGTACTTC.

The chain is built from TRBV5-1 and TRBJ2-1, with D possibly matching TRBD2 (6 bases). Looked up from germline, CDR1 is SGHRS and CDR2 is YFSETQ. CDR3 length equals 15 residues. V lost 0 bases and J 5 bases, leaving 12 bases between the germline ends. The CDR3, as DNA: TGCGCCAGCAGCTTGGGGGGCGGGGACCACAATGAGCAGTTCTTC. Residues: CASSLGGGDHNEQFF.

Notes on this clone: Relative to the germline gene, one junction end is altered; a read error may explain this. At the DNA level, this CDR3 is encoded by other sequences in the same sample as well. The genes are TRBV28 and TRBJ1-2, with TRBD1 matching 8 bases. The CDR3 has 13 amino acids. Per the germline V gene, CDR1 is MDHEN and CDR2 is SYDVKM. The CDR3 DNA sequence: TGTGCCAGCAGTCTATGGACAGGGTATGGCTACACCTTC. This sequence encodes CASSLWTGYGYTF.

This chain connects TRBV19 to TRBJ1-5, with 10 nucleotides matching TRBD1. The V gene end was trimmed by 3 bases and the J gene end by 1 base; junction bases not matched to a gene: 0. The CDR3 has 15 amino acids. Germline CDR1 and CDR2: LNHDA and SQIVND (reference sequence). CDR3 in amino acids: CASSMDRGSNQPQHF. For the CDR3, the DNA is TGTGCCAGTAGTATGGACAGGGGGAGCAATCAGCCCCAGCATTTT.

The chain combines TRBV7-2 with TRBJ1-4, with 7 bases that match TRBD1. From germline, CDR1 is SGHTA and CDR2 FQGNSA. V shed 3 bases, J shed 1 base, and the junction held 2 bases outside the gene matches. This CDR3 is built from 15 residues. The CDR3 spells CASSFQGGTNEKLFF. In DNA form, the CDR3 reads TGTGCCAGCAGCTTCCAGGGGGGAACTAATGAAAAACTGTTTTTT.

The rearrangement joins TRBV6-1 to TRBJ2-1; a weak D match, TRBD2 (6 bases). The germline V gene has CDR1 MNHNS and CDR2 SASEGT. CDR3 length equals 16 residues. V was clipped by 4 bases and J by 0 bases, with 13 bases between them. CDR3 DNA sequence: TGTGCCAGCAGTGGAAGTGTCGGGAGCTCCTACAATGAGCAGTTCTTC. Translation gives CASSGSVGSSYNEQFF.

V usage is TRBV5-1 and J usage is TRBJ2-5, with 8 bases lining up with TRBD2. The CDR3 length is 16 residues. Per germline, CDR1 SGHRS and CDR2 YFSETQ. V gave up 4 bases and J gave up 4 bases; unmatched junction bases: 12. Written as DNA, the CDR3 is TGCGCCAGCAGCCAAAGTACCGGGAGGGCAAGAGAGACCCAGTACTTC. Its protein product is CASSQSTGRARETQYF. The variable domain in full, with the rest retrieved from reference TRBV5-1 and TRBJ2-5, is KAGVTQTPRYLIKTRGQQVTLSCSPISGHRSVSWYQQTPGQGLQFLFEYFSETQRNKGNFPGRFSGRQFSNSRSEMNVSTLELGDSALYLCASSQSTGRARETQYFGPGTRLLVL.

This rearrangement joins TRBV7-9 to TRBJ2-6; 7 nucleotides match TRBD1. The CDR3 is 16 amino acids. V dropped 2 bases and J dropped 2; count of bases not matched to a gene: 3. Germline V gene data show CDR1 as SEHNR and CDR2 as FQNEAQ (reference sequence). The CDR3 reads CASSLRGLPGANVLTF. In nucleotides, the CDR3 is TGTGCCAGCAGCTTAAGGGGGCTGCCTGGGGCCAACGTCCTGACTTTC.

This clone showed up just once. The chain recombines TRBV3-1 (or the pseudogene TRBV3-2) with TRBJ1-1; no firm D call. V shed 1 base and J shed 7 bases, with 10 bases lying between them. The CDR3 length is 13 residues. Germline CDR1 LGHDT, CDR2 YNNKEL (reference sequence). The CDR3 DNA sequence: TGTGCCAGCAGCCAAGGGGGAGGGTTTGAAGCTTTCTTT. This codes for CASSQGGGFEAFF.

The chain couples TRBV27 to TRBJ2-7, with 14 nucleotides matching TRBD2. Trimming cost V 6 bases and J 7 bases; bases outside gene matches: 8. CDR3 length equals 15 residues. In germline, CDR1 is MNHEY, CDR2 SMNVEV (reference sequence). The chain's CDR3 is CASSEGLAGVREQYF. For the CDR3, the DNA is TGTGCCAGCAGCGAGGGACTAGCGGGAGTTAGGGAGCAGTACTTC.

The gene calls are TRBV28 and TRBJ1-4; the match to TRBD1 covers 8 bases. The germline gives CDR1 MDHEN, CDR2 SYDVKM. The CDR3 extends over 16 amino acids. J lost 3 bases, V lost 5 bases, and 8 bases had no gene match. CDR3 loop: CASSPNRGGSNEKLFF. The CDR3, as DNA: TGTGCCAGCAGTCCAAACAGGGGGGGCTCTAATGAAAAACTGTTTTTT.

The chain recombines TRBV5-1 with TRBJ2-1; 9 positions agree with TRBD2. The CDR3 totals 15 residues. CDR1 and CDR2 from the germline V gene are SGHRS and YFSETQ. Trimming removed 3 bases from V and 5 bases from J; junction bases left unmatched: 6. CDR3 loop: CASSYWGLADNEQFF. CDR3 DNA: TGCGCCAGCAGCTATTGGGGACTAGCAGACAATGAGCAGTTCTTC.

V gene TRBV6-2 or TRBV6-3 combines with J gene TRBJ2-7, with TRBD2 as a possible D gene (5 bases). This CDR3 has 16 amino acids. Germline CDR1 reads MNHEY; CDR2 reads SVGEGT. Trimming took off 0 bases at V and 1 base at J, with 13 bases between the two ends. CDR3 DNA sequence: TGTGCCAGCAGTTACTCCCCCGGGATGGGGTCCTACGAGCAGTACTTC. This encodes CASSYSPGMGSYEQYF.

The rearrangement joins TRBV2 to TRBJ1-1, with D maybe TRBD1 (5 bases). V lost 4 bases to trimming and J lost 4 bases, with 13 bases between them. This CDR3 comprises 14 residues. Germline values: CDR1 SNHLY, CDR2 FYNNEI. In DNA, the CDR3 is TGTGCCAGCAGTGTTCGGGGGGGGACCACTGAAGCTTTCTTT. It codes for CASSVRGGTTEAFF.

This chain joins TRBV27 and TRBJ2-1; 11 bases agree with TRBD2. The CDR3 is 15 residues long. Germline CDR1 reads MNHEY; CDR2 reads SMNVEV (reference sequence). Losses at the gene ends were 5 bases for V and 5 bases for J; bases not matched to a gene: 5. Here the CDR3 DNA reads TGTGCCAGCAGTGCATCGGGACTAGCGGACAATGAGCAGTTCTTC. This translates into CASSASGLADNEQFF.

The chain uses TRBV28 and TRBJ2-4; TRBD2 might be the D (5 bases). The CDR3 contains 14 residues. CDR1 and CDR2 from the germline V gene are MDHEN and SYDVKM. Trimming removed 3 bases from V and 3 bases from J, with 9 bases in between. For the CDR3, the DNA is TGTGCCAGCAGTTTGGGGAGTATCAAAAACATTCAGTACTTC. This translates into CASSLGSIKNIQYF. The variable domain in full, with the rest retrieved from reference TRBV28 and TRBJ2-4, is DVKVTQSSRYLVKRTGEKVFLECVQDMDHENMFWYRQDPGLGLRLIYFSYDVKMKEKGDIPEGYSVSREKKERFSLILESASTNQTSMYLCASSLGSIKNIQYFGAGTRLSVL.

The chain uses TRBV28 and TRBJ2-1; D remains ambiguous. CDR1 and CDR2 (germline): MDHEN, SYDVKM. Trimming removed 4 bases at V and 0 bases at J, with 16 bases between. The CDR3 is 17 amino acids. This CDR3 reads CASSSPRGSSSYNEQFF. The CDR3 DNA follows: TGTGCCAGCAGTTCCCCCCGAGGTTCGAGCTCCTACAATGAGCAGTTCTTC.

The chain employs TRBV5-1 and TRBJ2-7; D may be TRBD1 (6 bases). V dropped 4 bases and J dropped 4 bases, with 12 bases sitting between them. CDR3 length equals 13 residues. Germline CDR1 SGHRS, CDR2 YFSETQ. The CDR3 region has the DNA TGCGCCAGCAGCAAGGACAGAACATACGAGCAGTACTTC. Protein: CASSKDRTYEQYF.

This clone was seen a few times. As DNA, the CDR3 is TGTGCCAGCTCACCCCCAACACAGACTGGAAACACCATATATTTT. Its protein is CASSPPTQTGNTIYF. The V gene is TRBV18, the J gene TRBJ1-3, with D unclear. The CDR3 contains 15 residues. Trimming pared 3 bases from V and 2 bases from J, leaving 11 bases between. Germline V lookup: CDR1 KGHSH, CDR2 LQKENI.

V is TRBV6-6 and J is TRBJ2-7, with D tentatively TRBD1 (6 bases). Per the germline V gene, CDR1 is MNHNY and CDR2 is SVGAGI (reference sequence). V dropped 6 bases and J dropped 4 bases, with 16 bases sitting between them. The CDR3 contains 14 residues. CDR3 sequence reads: CASRNRAAPYEQYF. For the CDR3, the DNA is TGTGCCAGCAGAAACAGGGCTGCCCCTTACGAGCAGTACTTC.

The chain uses TRBV4-1 and TRBJ2-2; 7 nucleotides match TRBD2. J was trimmed by 7 bases and V by 3 bases; bases with no gene match: 8. Germline V lookup: CDR1 MGHRA, CDR2 YSYEKL. This CDR3 is 15 amino acids long. The CDR3: CASSHDGGGIGELFF. The CDR3 bases are TGCGCCAGCAGCCACGATGGCGGGGGAATCGGGGAGCTGTTTTTT.

On this clone: The same CDR3 can be traced to other DNA sequences in this sample. The chain combines TRBV4-3 with TRBJ1-5; D remains unclear. There are 13 residues in the CDR3. The V gene's germline CDR1 is LGHNA and CDR2 YSLEER. V lost 0 bases and J 7 bases, leaving 7 bases between the germline ends. The CDR3 sequence: CASSQDRGQPQHF. The CDR3 nucleotides read TGCGCCAGCAGCCAAGATCGGGGACAGCCCCAGCATTTT.

The rearrangement joins TRBV20-1 to TRBJ1-1; D gene ambiguous. Looked up from germline, CDR1 is DFQATT and CDR2 is SNEGSKA (reference sequence). The CDR3 is 11 amino acids. Trimming pared 0 bases from V and 8 bases from J, leaving 7 bases between. CDR3 coding DNA: TGCAGTGCTAGAGATCAGGCCGAAGCTTTCTTT. This codes for CSARDQAEAFF.

This clone showed up just once. V and J are TRBV19 and TRBJ2-7, with a weak D call TRBD1 (6 bases). V lost 6 bases and J 2 bases, leaving 11 bases between the germline ends. CDR3 size: 13 residues. Germline assignment: CDR1 LNHDA and CDR2 SQIVND (reference sequence). The CDR3 region is CASSETGAYEQYF. CDR3 nucleotide sequence: TGTGCCAGTAGCGAGACAGGAGCCTACGAGCAGTACTTC.

This clone was observed once. The identical CDR3 is also encoded by other nucleotide sequences in the sample. The chain couples TRBV7-2 to TRBJ2-7; TRBD2 aligns across 15 bases. Germline trimming cut 3 bases from V and 6 bases from J; bases unmatched to any gene: 0. Germline V CDR1 and CDR2: SGHTA, FQGNSA. The CDR3 covers 14 residues. The CDR3 is CASSLGLAGGEQYF. As DNA, the CDR3 is TGTGCCAGCAGCTTGGGACTAGCGGGAGGCGAGCAGTACTTC.

The CDR3 bases are TGTGCCACCAGCAGAGAAGGACAGGGGCCCTATGGCTACACCTTC. This gives the protein CATSREGQGPYGYTF. The genes are TRBV15 and TRBJ1-2; the match to TRBD1 covers 9 bases. The CDR3 contains 15 residues. Germline loops: CDR1 LNHNV, CDR2 YYDKDF (reference sequence). V lost 0 bases, J lost 4 bases, and 3 bases stayed unmatched. Full variable domain (remainder filled in from reference TRBV15 and TRBJ1-2): DAMVIQNPRYQVTQFGKPVTLSCSQTLNHNVMYWYQQKSSQAPKLLFHYYDKDFNNEADTPDNFQSRRPNTSFCFLDIRSPGLGDTAMYLCATSREGQGPYGYTFGSGTRLTVV.